The 3 T cell receptor beta chains in this list originate from one sample, sequenced in a study of cytomegalovirus exposure and HLA in healthy donors. The PCR ran on 60 Vbeta and 13 Jbeta primers. Sequencing was performed with immunoSEQ multiplex PCR; in TCRdb, only in-frame clones are kept and a portion is missing. The sample has approximately 100,000 clones, less than 80% seen once; the top ten hold around 7.7%. Sequenced input: PBMCs. These receptors were collected from a woman aged 50 to 60 in good health and CMV-seropositive.

The rearrangement links TRBV27 to TRBJ2-3, with 10 bases identical to TRBD2. CDR3 length: 15 residues. CDR1 MNHEY and CDR2 SMNVEV come from the germline V gene (reference sequence). The ends lost 6 bases at V and 1 base at J; junction bases unmatched: 4. The CDR3 sequence is CASRPLAGGTDTQYF. The CDR3 DNA is TGTGCCAGCAGGCCCCTAGCGGGGGGCACAGATACGCAGTATTTT.

The genes are TRBV19 and TRBJ2-3; TRBD1 is a possible D gene (6 bases). Per the germline V gene, CDR1 is LNHDA and CDR2 is SQIVND (reference sequence). The CDR3 length is 15 residues. Between the trimmed V and J ends, which lost 1 base and 6 bases, there was a span of 14 bases. CDR3 in amino acids: CASSIGQVDVDTQYF. The CDR3 DNA sequence: TGTGCCAGTAGTATAGGACAGGTGGATGTGGATACGCAGTATTTT. Together with reference TRBV19 and TRBJ2-3, the CDR3 gives the full variable domain: DGGITQSPKYLFRKEGQNVTLSCEQNLNHDAMYWYRQDPGQGLRLIYYSQIVNDFQKGDIAEGYSVSREKKESFPLTVTSAQKNPTAFYLCASSIGQVDVDTQYFGPGTRLTVL.

J is TRBJ1-4 and V is TRBV7-9; the match to TRBD1 covers 7 bases. The CDR3 spans 13 residues. CDR1 is SEHNR, CDR2 FQNEAQ, per germline (reference sequence). J lost 7 bases, V lost 8 bases, and 7 bases had no gene match. DNA for the CDR3: TGTGCCAGCGCCGGGACAGCATCTGAAAAACTGTTTTTT. Translated: CASAGTASEKLFF.